One TCR beta chain is described in this entry. In the original workflow: Scientists estimated how many nucleated cells there were by amplifying reference gene primers. Sequencing was performed with immunoSEQ multiplex PCR; in TCRdb, only in-frame clones are kept and a portion is missing. D and trimming were read from the DNA, whereas the V and J calls and clone size are those reported in that table. The sample comprises about 69,000 clones, around 80% of which are singletons, and about an eighth rests with the top ten. This sample is drawn from a study of blood T cell repertoires in COVID-19. About the research overall: Samples representing acute and convalescent COVID-19 were sourced from the United States, Italy and Spain. Nucleic acid was either cDNA or gDNA, and it came from T cells, B-cell-depleted T cells, or PBMCs.

This CDR3 has 12 residues. V was pared by 2 bases and J by 15 bases, with 5 bases of the junction left unmatched. The germline V gene encodes CDR1 MNHEY and CDR2 SVGAGI. Enrolment of Seattle patients took place during active infection, and they were followed longitudinally. This chain connects TRBV6-5 to TRBJ2-1; TRBD1 aligns across 9 bases. This TCR derives from a man aged 50-60 years with COVID-19, enrolled during active disease. Input material: peripheral blood. CDR3 residues: CASSYTGTGRFF. The DNA for the CDR3 is TGTGCCAGCAGTTACACCGGGACAGGGAGGTTCTTC.